This T cell receptor (beta chain) came from a study of cytomegalovirus exposure and HLA in healthy donors. Both 60 Vbeta primers and 13 Jbeta primers went into the PCR. Some clones are missing from TCRdb's copy, which holds only in-frame ones; the method was immunoSEQ multiplex PCR. The sample holds around 170,000 clones, 65% to 80% seen once. Trimming took 4 bases from V and 4 from J; bases not matched to a gene: 12. Germline V gives CDR1 LGHNA, CDR2 YSLEER. CDR3 length equals 16 residues. This clonotype was sampled from a woman between 50 and 59 years old in good health and CMV-seropositive. Source material: PBMCs. The chain employs TRBV4-3 and TRBJ1-2; 7 nucleotides agree with TRBD1. In DNA form, the CDR3 reads TGCGCCAGCAGCCTCCGACCCACGGGACAGCTCTATGGCTACACCTTC. Residues: CASSLRPTGQLYGYTF.